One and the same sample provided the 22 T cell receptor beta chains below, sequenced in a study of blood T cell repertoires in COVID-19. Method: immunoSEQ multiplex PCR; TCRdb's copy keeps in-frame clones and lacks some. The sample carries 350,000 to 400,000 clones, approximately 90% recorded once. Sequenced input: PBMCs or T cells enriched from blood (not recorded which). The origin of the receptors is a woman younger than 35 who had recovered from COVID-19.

CDR3 region: CASSQDRGDSVSPLHF. CDR3 DNA sequence: TGCGCCAGCAGCCAAGATCGAGGAGACAGCGTCTCGCCCCTCCACTTT. The rearrangement joins TRBV4-1 to TRBJ1-6, with D possibly being TRBD1 (5 bases). V was pared by 0 bases and J by 13 bases, with 19 bases between. This CDR3 contains 16 residues. Germline values: CDR1 MGHRA, CDR2 YSYEKL.

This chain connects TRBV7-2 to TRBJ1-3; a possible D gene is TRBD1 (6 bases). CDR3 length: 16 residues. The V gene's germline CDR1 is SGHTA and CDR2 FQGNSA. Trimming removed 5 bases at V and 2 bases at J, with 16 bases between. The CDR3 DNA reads TGTGCCAGCAGCGGGGCGGGGGCGAAGGCTGGAAACACCATATATTTT. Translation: CASSGAGAKAGNTIYF.

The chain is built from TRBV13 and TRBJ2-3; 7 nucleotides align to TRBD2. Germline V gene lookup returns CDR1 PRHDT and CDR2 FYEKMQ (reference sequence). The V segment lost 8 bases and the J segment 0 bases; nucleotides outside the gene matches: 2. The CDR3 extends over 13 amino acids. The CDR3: CASSGGSTDTQYF. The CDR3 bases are TGTGCCAGCTCCGGGGGGAGCACAGATACGCAGTATTTT.

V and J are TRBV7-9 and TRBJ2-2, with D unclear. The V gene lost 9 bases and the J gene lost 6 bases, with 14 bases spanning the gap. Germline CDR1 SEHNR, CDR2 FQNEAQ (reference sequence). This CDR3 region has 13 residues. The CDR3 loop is CARTSDTSGELFF. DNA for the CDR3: TGTGCCAGGACCTCTGACACGTCCGGGGAGCTGTTTTTT.

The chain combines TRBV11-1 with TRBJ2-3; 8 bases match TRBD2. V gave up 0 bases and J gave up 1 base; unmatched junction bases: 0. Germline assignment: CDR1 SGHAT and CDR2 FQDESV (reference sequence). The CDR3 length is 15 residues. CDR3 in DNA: TGTGCCAGCAGCTTAGCACTAGCGGGCACAGATACGCAGTATTTT. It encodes CASSLALAGTDTQYF.

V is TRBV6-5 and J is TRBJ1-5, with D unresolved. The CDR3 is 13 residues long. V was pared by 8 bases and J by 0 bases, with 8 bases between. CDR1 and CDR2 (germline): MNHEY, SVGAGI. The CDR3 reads CASQEYSNQPQHF. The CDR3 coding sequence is TGTGCCAGCCAGGAATATAGCAATCAGCCCCAGCATTTT.

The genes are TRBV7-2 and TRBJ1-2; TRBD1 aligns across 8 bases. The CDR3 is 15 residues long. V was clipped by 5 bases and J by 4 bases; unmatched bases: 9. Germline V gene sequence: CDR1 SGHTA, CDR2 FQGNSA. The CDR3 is CASSPDQGAPYGYTF. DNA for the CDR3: TGTGCCAGCAGCCCAGACCAGGGGGCGCCCTATGGCTACACCTTC.

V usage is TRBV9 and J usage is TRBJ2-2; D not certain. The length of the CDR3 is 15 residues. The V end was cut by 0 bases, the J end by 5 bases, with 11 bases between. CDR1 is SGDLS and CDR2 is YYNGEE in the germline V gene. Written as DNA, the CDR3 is TGTGCCAGCAGCGTAGGGAGACTGGGTACCGGGGAGCTGTTTTTT. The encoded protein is CASSVGRLGTGELFF.

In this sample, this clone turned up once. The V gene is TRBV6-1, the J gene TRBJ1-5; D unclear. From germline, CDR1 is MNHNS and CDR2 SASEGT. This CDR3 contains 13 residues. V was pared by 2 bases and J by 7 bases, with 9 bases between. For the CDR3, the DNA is TGTGCCAGCAGTGAACGGGAGGCGCAGCCCCAGCATTTT. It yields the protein CASSEREAQPQHF.

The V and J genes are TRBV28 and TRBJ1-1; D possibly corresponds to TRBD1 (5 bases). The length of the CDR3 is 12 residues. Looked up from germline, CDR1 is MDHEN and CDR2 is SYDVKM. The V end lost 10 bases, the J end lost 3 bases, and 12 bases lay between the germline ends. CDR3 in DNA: TGTGCCATCCAATCGGGGGACACTGAAGCTTTCTTT. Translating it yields CAIQSGDTEAFF.

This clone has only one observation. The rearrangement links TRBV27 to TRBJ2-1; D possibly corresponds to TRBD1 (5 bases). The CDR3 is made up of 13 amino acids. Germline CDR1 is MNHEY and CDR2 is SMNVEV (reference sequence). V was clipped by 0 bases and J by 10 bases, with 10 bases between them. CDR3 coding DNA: TGTGCCAGCAGTTTATCGACAGCTCGAGAGCAGTTCTTC. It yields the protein CASSLSTAREQFF.

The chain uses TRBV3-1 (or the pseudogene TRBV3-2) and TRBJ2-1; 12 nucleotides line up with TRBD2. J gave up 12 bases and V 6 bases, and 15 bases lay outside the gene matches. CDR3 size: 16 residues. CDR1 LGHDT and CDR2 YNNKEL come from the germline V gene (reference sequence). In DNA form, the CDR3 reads TGTGCCAGCAGACAAAGAGATCCTAGCGGGGGGGCCGGGCAGTTCTTC. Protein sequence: CASRQRDPSGGAGQFF.

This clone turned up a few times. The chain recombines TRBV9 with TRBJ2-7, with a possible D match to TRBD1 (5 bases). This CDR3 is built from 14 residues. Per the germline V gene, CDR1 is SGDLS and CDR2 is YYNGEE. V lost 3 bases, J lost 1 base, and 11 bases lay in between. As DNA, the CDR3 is TGTGCCAGCAGCGGAGAGGACACTTCCTACGAGCAGTACTTC. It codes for CASSGEDTSYEQYF.

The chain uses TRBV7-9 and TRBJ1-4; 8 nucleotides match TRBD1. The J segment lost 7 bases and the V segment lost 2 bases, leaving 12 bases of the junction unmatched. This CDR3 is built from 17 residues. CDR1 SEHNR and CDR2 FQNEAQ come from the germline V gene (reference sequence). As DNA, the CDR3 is TGTGCCAGCAGCTTAAGAACCTCCCGGGACAGGCCTGAAAAACTGTTTTTT. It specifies CASSLRTSRDRPEKLFF.

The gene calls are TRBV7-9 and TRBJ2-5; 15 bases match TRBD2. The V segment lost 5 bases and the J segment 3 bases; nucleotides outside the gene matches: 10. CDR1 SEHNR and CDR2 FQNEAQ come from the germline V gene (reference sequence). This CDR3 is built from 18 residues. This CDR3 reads CASSQWTSGGAVKETQYF. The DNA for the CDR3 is TGTGCCAGCAGCCAATGGACTAGCGGGGGGGCCGTAAAAGAGACCCAGTACTTC.

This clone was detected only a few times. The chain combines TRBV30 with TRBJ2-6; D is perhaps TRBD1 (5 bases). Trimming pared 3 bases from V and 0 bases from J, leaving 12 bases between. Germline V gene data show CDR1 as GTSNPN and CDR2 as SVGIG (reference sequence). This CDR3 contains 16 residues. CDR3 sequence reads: CAWSRQFGSGANVLTF. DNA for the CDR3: TGTGCCTGGAGCAGACAGTTCGGCTCTGGGGCCAACGTCCTGACTTTC.

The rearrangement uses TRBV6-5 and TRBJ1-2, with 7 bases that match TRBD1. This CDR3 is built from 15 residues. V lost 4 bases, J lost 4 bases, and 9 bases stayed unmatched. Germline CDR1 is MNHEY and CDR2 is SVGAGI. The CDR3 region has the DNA TGTGCCAGCAGTTCAGGACAGGCTTCAGGCTATGGCTACACCTTC. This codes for CASSSGQASGYGYTF.

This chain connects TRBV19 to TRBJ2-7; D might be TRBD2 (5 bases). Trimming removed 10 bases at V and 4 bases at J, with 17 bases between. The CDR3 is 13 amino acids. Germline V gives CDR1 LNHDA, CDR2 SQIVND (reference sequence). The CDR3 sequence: CATPRDVGYEQYF. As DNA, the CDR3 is TGTGCCACTCCCCGGGATGTGGGTTACGAGCAGTACTTC.

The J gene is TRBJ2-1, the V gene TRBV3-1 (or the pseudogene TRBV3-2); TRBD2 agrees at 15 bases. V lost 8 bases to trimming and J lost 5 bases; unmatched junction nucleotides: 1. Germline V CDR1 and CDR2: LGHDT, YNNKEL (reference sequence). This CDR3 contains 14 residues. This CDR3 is CASGTSGGHNEQFF. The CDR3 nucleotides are TGTGCCAGCGGGACTAGCGGGGGGCACAATGAGCAGTTCTTC.

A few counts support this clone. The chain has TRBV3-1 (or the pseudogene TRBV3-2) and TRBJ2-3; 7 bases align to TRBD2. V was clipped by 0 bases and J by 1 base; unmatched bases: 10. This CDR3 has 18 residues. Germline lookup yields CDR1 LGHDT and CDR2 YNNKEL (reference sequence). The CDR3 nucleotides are TGTGCCAGCAGCCAAGACGGACCGGAGCTAGCGGGCACAGATACGCAGTATTTT. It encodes CASSQDGPELAGTDTQYF.

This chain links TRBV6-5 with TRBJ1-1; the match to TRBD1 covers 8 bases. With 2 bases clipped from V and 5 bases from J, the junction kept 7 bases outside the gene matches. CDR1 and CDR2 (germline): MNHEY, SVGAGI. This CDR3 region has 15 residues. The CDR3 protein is CASSYLQGAKTEAFF. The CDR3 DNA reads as TGTGCCAGCAGTTACCTTCAGGGGGCTAAAACTGAAGCTTTCTTT.

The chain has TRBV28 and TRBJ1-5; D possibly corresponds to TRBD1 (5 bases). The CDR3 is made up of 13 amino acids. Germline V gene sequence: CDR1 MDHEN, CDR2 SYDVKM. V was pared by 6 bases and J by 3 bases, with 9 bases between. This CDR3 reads CASSGQLNQPQHF. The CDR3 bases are TGTGCCAGCAGCGGACAACTCAATCAGCCCCAGCATTTT.